The 12 T cell receptor beta chains reported below all come from one sample, sequenced in a study of response to subunit inactivated influenza vaccine (dated by TCRdb to 2017 to 2018). The method behind the library was RT-PCR. The sequencer listed for this sample is Illumina HiSeq 2500. TCRdb reanalyzed the raw reads on its own, using fastp at Q25 for trimming and MiXCR for clone calling, and kept in-frame beta chains. Every entry covers one CDR3 protein and lists the most common genes and DNA from its rows. Across this sample there are about 310,000 distinct CDR3 sequences, with 20% to 25% seen only once. More than 8.5% of the sample is in the top ten clones. This material consisted of PBMCs from blood, taken about 20 months after vaccination. All receptors derive from a man between 45 and 75 years old who received an inactivated influenza vaccine. Donor details come from another sample of the same person, matched by shared clones.

V and J are TRBV7-2 and TRBJ2-2; no reliable D call. The CDR3 contains 16 residues. The ends were cut back, 1 base at V and 2 bases at J, with 11 bases in the middle. Germline V lookup: CDR1 SGHTA, CDR2 FQGNSA. This CDR3 reads CASSLGGAPNTGELFF. The CDR3 DNA is TGTGCCAGCAGCTTAGGTGGCGCTCCCAACACCGGGGAGCTGTTTTTT.

The chain recombines TRBV4-2 with TRBJ2-3; D ambiguous. V gave up 6 bases and J gave up 2 bases, with 12 bases separating them. Germline CDR1 is LGHNA and CDR2 is YNFKEQ. The CDR3 is made up of 14 amino acids. The CDR3 DNA reads TGTGCCAGCAGTAGAGAGGCGATCACAGATACGCAGTATTTT. Amino acid sequence: CASSREAITDTQYF.

This clonotype appeared a few times. The chain recombines TRBV28 with TRBJ2-3; 9 bases line up with TRBD2. CDR3 size: 18 residues. The V and J ends lost 8 bases and 0 bases, in that order; junction bases with no gene match: 15. From germline, CDR1 is MDHEN and CDR2 SYDVKM. The DNA for the CDR3 is TGTGCCAGCCATCGGAGGGGTAGCGGGAGCCCTAGCACAGATACGCAGTATTTT. This sequence encodes CASHRRGSGSPSTDTQYF. The full variable domain, its missing parts supplied by reference TRBV28 and TRBJ2-3, is DVKVTQSSRYLVKRTGEKVFLECVQDMDHENMFWYRQDPGLGLRLIYFSYDVKMKEKGDIPEGYSVSREKKERFSLILESASTNQTSMYLCASHRRGSGSPSTDTQYFGPGTRLTVL.

V gene TRBV6-1 combines with J gene TRBJ2-2; weak D call: TRBD2 (6 bases). Per the germline V gene, CDR1 is MNHNS and CDR2 is SASEGT. The CDR3 sequence is 16 residues long. V was pared by 6 bases and J by 6 bases, with 20 bases between. CDR3 DNA: TGTGCCAGCAGCGAAAACCGGGACTCAGATTCCGGGGAGCTGTTTTTT. Amino acids: CASSENRDSDSGELFF.

V and J are TRBV7-6 and TRBJ2-2, with TRBD2 matching over 12 bases. The CDR3 has 17 residues. Trimming took 5 bases from V and 0 from J; bases not matched to a gene: 4. The germline V gene has CDR1 SGHVS and CDR2 FNYEAQ. CDR3 sequence (DNA): TGTGCCAGCAGCAAACTAGCGGGGGGTCCGAACACCGGGGAGCTGTTTTTT. This codes for CASSKLAGGPNTGELFF.

A few counts support this clonotype. V gene TRBV4-2 combines with J gene TRBJ1-4; 7 bases match TRBD1. CDR3 length equals 15 residues. Germline CDR1 and CDR2: LGHNA and YNFKEQ. J was trimmed by 7 bases and V by 3 bases; bases with no gene match: 8. For the CDR3, the DNA is TGTGCCAGCAGCCAGCTCGGGACAGCGGGTGAAAAACTGTTTTTT. As protein: CASSQLGTAGEKLFF.

In its sample, this clonotype was seen a few times. This sequence joins TRBV10-3 and TRBJ2-7; D not resolved. CDR1 is ENHRY and CDR2 is SYGVKD in the germline V gene. V was clipped by 0 bases and J by 9 bases, with 9 bases between them. The CDR3 runs to 12 residues. CDR3 region: CAISESIIAQYF. CDR3 DNA: TGTGCCATCAGTGAGTCCATAATAGCGCAGTACTTC.

This chain connects TRBV9 to TRBJ2-1; TRBD2 is a possible D gene (6 bases). V gave up 3 bases and J gave up 0 bases, with 13 bases separating them. The germline V gene has CDR1 SGDLS and CDR2 YYNGEE. This CDR3 spans 16 amino acids. This CDR3 reads CASSANTGVSYNEQFF. The CDR3 DNA is TGTGCCAGCAGCGCCAACACGGGGGTCTCCTACAATGAGCAGTTCTTC.

This clonotype came up many times. The rearrangement joins TRBV6-4 to TRBJ1-1; D uncertain. V lost 8 bases to trimming and J lost 0 bases, with 10 bases between them. The length of the CDR3 is 13 residues. Germline V gives CDR1 MRHNA, CDR2 SNTAGT. Here the CDR3 reads CASGLGMNTEAFF. CDR3 DNA: TGTGCCAGCGGATTGGGGATGAACACTGAAGCTTTCTTT.

The rearrangement joins TRBV20-1 to TRBJ2-1; 10 bases fit TRBD2. The CDR3 loop spans 14 amino acids. Germline assignment: CDR1 DFQATT and CDR2 SNEGSKA (reference sequence). The V segment lost 3 bases and the J segment 5 bases; nucleotides outside the gene matches: 4. The CDR3, as DNA: TGCAGTGCTAGGGTACTAGCGGGACACAATGAGCAGTTCTTC. It yields the protein CSARVLAGHNEQFF.

This clonotype was recorded many times. The V and J genes are TRBV6-2 or TRBV6-3 and TRBJ1-5; a weak D match, TRBD1 (6 bases). CDR1 and CDR2 (germline): MNHEY, SVGEGT. V lost 6 bases and J 2 bases, leaving 26 bases between the germline ends. The CDR3 consists of 19 residues. Here the CDR3 reads CASSRKRQDTDWRNQPQHF. In DNA, the CDR3 is TGTGCCAGCAGCCGTAAAAGACAGGACACGGATTGGCGCAATCAGCCCCAGCATTTT.

Of note for this clonotype: A much more abundant neighbour one base away suggests this may be a read error. This CDR3 is missing its conserved last phenylalanine or tryptophan, likely due to a read error. This sequence joins TRBV12-3 or TRBV12-4 and TRBJ1-5; D is undetermined. The CDR3 is made up of 14 amino acids. Trimming cost V 7 bases and J 3 bases, with 13 bases left between them. CDR3 bases: TGTGCCAGCACCTCCCATCAGGTCAATCAGCCCCAGCATCTT. This codes for CASTSHQVNQPQHL.